What follows describes a single T cell receptor beta chain. This clonotype was seen more than once but under ten times. The antigen this receptor binds is unknown. One end of the junction fails to match germline, which may point to a read error. The sample is drawn from a study of blood T cells in healthy people across ages (dated by TCRdb to the mid-2010s). Study-level background: In model experiments, template switching captured about one uniquely barcoded TCR beta cDNA molecule for every two T cells. Two additional independent replicas of 1 million unique cDNA reads from the same blood draw were analyzed for two donors (one aged 18 to 30 and one aged 80 or older). To avoid experimental bias, donors of different ages were randomly spread across the sequencing lanes. To track age-related changes in TCR beta repertoire diversity, the study relied on deep sequencing normalized with unique cDNA molecular identifiers. The donors were divided into four age groups: young (average about 16 years), middle-aged (about 39), aged (around 67) and long-lived (about 79).

Libraries were prepared through 5' RACE. Sequencing relied on an Illumina HiSeq 2500. A second PCR of 7 to 11 cycles was performed with a sample-barcoded 5' primer and a J-beta primer mix. Each TCR beta cDNA molecule received a unique molecular identifier from a template-switch 5' adaptor carrying 12 random nucleotides. Each sample yielded at least 2.5 million CDR3-containing paired-end reads. First-strand cDNA was synthesized from all RNA with the Mint cDNA synthesis kit, primed by a TRBC-specific oligonucleotide. After uracil-DNA glycosylase treatment, a first 18-cycle PCR used universal primers M1SS and BC2_uni_R on all cDNA. As for the authors' bioinformatics: Normalization of each sample was performed by random selection of 1 million high-quality reads, each carrying a distinct molecular identifier. Reads with shared molecular identifiers were discarded instead of being binned into consensus sequences. MiTCR, with a Q25 quality threshold and the strictest error-elimination algorithm, was used for CDR3 identification, clonotype clustering and error correction. A nonparametric unseen species model with Euler transformation was used to estimate lower-bound total TCR beta diversity. TCRdb reprocessed the public reads (quality trimming at Q25 with fastp, clone calling with MiXCR) and kept in-frame beta chains. When rows share a CDR3 protein, they turn into one entry using the most common DNA and genes. These V and J calls are TCRdb output, not the study's own analysis. The sample contains some 1.5 million distinct CDR3 sequences, 28% of them found a single time. The ten largest account for 7% to 9% of the sample.

The approximately 39 donors, aged roughly 6 to 90 years, were systemically healthy Caucasian individuals from Russia. Each donor gave 9 to 10 milliliters of peripheral blood, collected into EDTA-treated Vacutainer tubes. Ficoll-Paque density-gradient centrifugation was used to isolate PBMCs, with at least 6.5 million per sample. Trizol reagent was used to extract total RNA from PBMCs, with at least 6 micrograms per sample. The percentages of naive CD45RAhigh/CD27high T cells were determined by flow cytometry on a PBMC aliquot from every donor. Points the paper makes about the study in general: Because the CMV infection status of the donors was unknown, age-related changes in expanded clonotypes may potentially have been confounded. Observed TCR beta diversity correlated strongly with the percentage of naive T cells measured by flow cytometry. Estimates of total diversity based on one million sequenced T cells were regarded as lower bounds and as underestimates. Observed TCR beta diversity per million T cells fell roughly linearly with age, and a significant reduction was already apparent by age about 43. Compared with the aged group, more naive CD4+ T cells, fewer expanded clones and increased TCR diversity were shown by the long-lived group, suggesting age selection. Because profiling used bulk unsorted PBMCs, naive and antigen-experienced compartments could not be compared conclusively.

The germline V gene (reference sequence) gives CDR1 as MNHEY and CDR2 as SMNVEV. The CDR3 runs 15 amino acids, cysteine and phenylalanine included. The only DNA kept is the CDR3, 45 bases in frame from the first base. The specimen sequenced was blood. This receptor was taken from a woman younger than 45 in good health. Recombination joined TRBV27 with TRBJ1-2; no D gene call is confident. The CDR3 here reads CASSLVGPANYGCTF. The DNA sequence follows: TGTGCCAGCAGTTTGGTTGGTCCAGCTAACTATGGCTGCACCTTC.